The clone carrying this T cell receptor (beta chain) was seen a few times. Using a J-beta primer mix together with a sample-barcoded 5' primer, a second PCR was run for about 6 to 11 cycles. Per-sample output comprised a minimum of 2.5 million paired-end reads containing CDR3. TCRdb re-analysed the 5' RACE reads in MiXCR, keeping a single row per CDR3 protein. This table holds approximately 850,000 distinct CDR3 sequences, around 43% found once. Each sample used at least 6 million PBMCs. The germline CDR1 and CDR2 sequences are SNHLY and FYNNEI. Trimming removed 6 bases at V and 0 bases at J, with 15 bases between. This CDR3 contains 15 residues. The data belong to a study of blood T cells in healthy people across ages.

The chain links TRBV2 to TRBJ2-7; perhaps TRBD1 as D (6 bases). The sequence was obtained from a man in his 60s in good health. Sequencing was performed on blood. Written as DNA, the CDR3 is TGTGCCAGCAGAGAACTACAGGGCTACTCCTACGAGCAGTACTTC. It specifies CASRELQGYSYEQYF. Looking up the rest from reference TRBV2 and TRBJ2-7 gives the full variable domain: EPEVTQTPSHQVTQMGQEVILRCVPISNHLYFYWYRQILGQKVEFLVSFYNNEISEKSEIFDDQFSVERPDGSNFTLKIRSTKLEDSAMYFCASRELQGYSYEQYFGPGTRLTVT.